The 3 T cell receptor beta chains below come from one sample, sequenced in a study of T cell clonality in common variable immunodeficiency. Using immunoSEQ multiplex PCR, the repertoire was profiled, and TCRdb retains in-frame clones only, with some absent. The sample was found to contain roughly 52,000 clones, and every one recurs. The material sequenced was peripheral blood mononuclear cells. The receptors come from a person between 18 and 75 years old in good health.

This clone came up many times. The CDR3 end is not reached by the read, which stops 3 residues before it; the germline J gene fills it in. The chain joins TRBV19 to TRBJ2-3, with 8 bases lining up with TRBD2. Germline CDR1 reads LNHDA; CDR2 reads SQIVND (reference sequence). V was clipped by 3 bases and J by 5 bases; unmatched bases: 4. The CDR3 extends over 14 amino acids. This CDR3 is CASSIGLAGDTQYF. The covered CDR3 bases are TGTGCCAGTAGTATCGGCCTAGCGGGAGATACG.

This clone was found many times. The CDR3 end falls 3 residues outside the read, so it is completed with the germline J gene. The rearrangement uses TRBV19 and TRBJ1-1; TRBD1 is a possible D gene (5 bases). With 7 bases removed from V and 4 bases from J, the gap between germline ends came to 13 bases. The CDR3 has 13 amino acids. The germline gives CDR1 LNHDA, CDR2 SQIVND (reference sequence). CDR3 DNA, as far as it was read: TGTGCCAGTACCGTTTCGGGGGGCACTGAA. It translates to CASTVSGGTE. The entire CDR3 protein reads CASTVSGGTEAFF.

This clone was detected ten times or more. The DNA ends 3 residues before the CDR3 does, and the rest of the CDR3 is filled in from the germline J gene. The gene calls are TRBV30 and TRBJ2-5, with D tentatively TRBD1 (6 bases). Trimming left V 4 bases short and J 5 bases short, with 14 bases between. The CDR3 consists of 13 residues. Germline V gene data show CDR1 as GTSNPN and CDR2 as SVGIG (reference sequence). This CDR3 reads CAWMVGGGETQYF. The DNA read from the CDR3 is TGTGCCTGGATGGTAGGGGGTGGGGAGACC.